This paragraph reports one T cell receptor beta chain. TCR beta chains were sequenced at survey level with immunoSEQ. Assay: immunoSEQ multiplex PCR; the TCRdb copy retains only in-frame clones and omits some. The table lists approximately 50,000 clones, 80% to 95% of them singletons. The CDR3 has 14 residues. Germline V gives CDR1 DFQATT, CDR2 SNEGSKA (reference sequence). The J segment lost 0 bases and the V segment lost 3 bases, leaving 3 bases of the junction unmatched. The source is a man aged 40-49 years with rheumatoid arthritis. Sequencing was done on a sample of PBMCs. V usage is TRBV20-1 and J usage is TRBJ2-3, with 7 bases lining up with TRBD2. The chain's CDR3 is CSASGRGSTDTQYF. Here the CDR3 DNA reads TGCAGTGCTAGTGGGAGGGGAAGCACAGATACGCAGTATTTT.